The 13 T cell receptor beta chains below come from one sample, sequenced in a study of blood T cell repertoires in COVID-19. TCRdb's copy holds only in-frame clones and misses some; the assay was immunoSEQ multiplex PCR. The sample has approximately 260,000 clones, 75% to 95% seen once; the top ten hold under 2.5%. The sample consisted of PBMCs or T cells enriched from blood (not recorded which). Receptor source: a woman under 30 who had recovered from COVID-19.

CDR3 in DNA: TGCGCCAGCAGCCCTTCGACTAGCGGGATATTCTCCTACGAGCAGTACTTC. This translates into CASSPSTSGIFSYEQYF. The genes are TRBV5-1 and TRBJ2-7; TRBD2 matches 11 bases. This CDR3 has 17 residues. Unmatched junction bases numbered 9, after V lost 4 bases and J lost 0 bases. Germline values: CDR1 SGHRS, CDR2 YFSETQ.

DNA for the CDR3: TGTGCCAGCAGTTACCGCAGGGGAAGTGGCTACACCTTC. Protein sequence: CASSYRRGSGYTF. The chain joins TRBV6-5 to TRBJ1-2; possibly TRBD1 for D (6 bases). CDR3 length: 13 amino acids. Germline assignment: CDR1 MNHEY and CDR2 SVGAGI. V lost 2 bases to trimming and J lost 7 bases, with 11 bases between them.

The chain links TRBV12-3 or TRBV12-4 to TRBJ1-1, with D maybe TRBD1 (5 bases). Trimming shortened V by 2 bases and J by 5 bases, and 9 bases separated the two germline ends. The CDR3 length is 13 residues. CDR3 coding DNA: TGTGCCAGCAGTTTAAGGGGCCAGACTGAAGCTTTCTTT. Amino acids: CASSLRGQTEAFF.

This clone turned up a few times. The chain carries TRBV7-3 and TRBJ1-1; tentatively, D is TRBD1 (5 bases). This CDR3 spans 13 amino acids. Germline-derived CDR1 and CDR2 are SGHTA and FQGTGA. Between the trimmed V and J ends, which lost 2 bases and 9 bases, there was a span of 13 bases. This CDR3 is CASSLGQDLKAFF. CDR3 bases: TGTGCCAGCAGCTTAGGACAAGACCTGAAAGCTTTCTTT.

The chain is built from TRBV28 and TRBJ1-2, with D perhaps matching TRBD1 (6 bases). V was trimmed by 7 bases and J by 2 bases, leaving 17 bases between them. This CDR3 has 15 residues. Per germline, CDR1 MDHEN and CDR2 SYDVKM. In nucleotides, the CDR3 is TGTGCCAGCATGAACAGGGTGGGTAAAAACTATGGCTACACCTTC. Its translation: CASMNRVGKNYGYTF.

This chain links TRBV7-9 with TRBJ1-2; tentative D call: TRBD1 (5 bases). V dropped 2 bases and J dropped 0 bases, with 16 bases sitting between them. Germline CDR1 is SEHNR and CDR2 is FQNEAQ (reference sequence). CDR3 length: 17 amino acids. The CDR3 DNA sequence: TGTGCCAGCAGCTTATCGCCAGGGAAACGAGCTAACTATGGCTACACCTTC. Translating it yields CASSLSPGKRANYGYTF.

This chain joins TRBV24-1 and TRBJ2-7, with D possibly being TRBD1 (6 bases). Germline V lookup: CDR1 KGHDR, CDR2 SFDVKD. This CDR3 region has 16 residues. Deletions cut 7 bases from V and 3 bases from J, with 21 bases between. The CDR3 DNA reads TGTGCCACCAGGGTCGCCGTTGGACAGCCACACTACGAGCAGTACTTC. The encoded protein is CATRVAVGQPHYEQYF.

The chain combines TRBV28 with TRBJ2-4; D remains ambiguous. Trimming pared 4 bases from V and 0 bases from J, leaving 19 bases between. The CDR3 consists of 18 residues. The germline V gene has CDR1 MDHEN and CDR2 SYDVKM. The DNA of the CDR3 is TGTGCCAGCAGTTCAGGAAATTGGCAGTCCCTAGCCAAAAACATTCAGTACTTC. Residues: CASSSGNWQSLAKNIQYF.

This chain uses TRBV27 with TRBJ1-4; the match to TRBD1 covers 9 bases. Germline V gene sequence: CDR1 MNHEY, CDR2 SMNVEV (reference sequence). Trimming at V came to 5 bases and at J to 5 bases, leaving 9 bases not matched to a gene. This CDR3 spans 16 amino acids. The CDR3 DNA follows: TGTGCCAGCAGTCCACTTGCCGGGACAGGGAATGAAAAACTGTTTTTT. Its translation is CASSPLAGTGNEKLFF.

This rearrangement joins TRBV2 to TRBJ1-1; D call uncertain. Germline V CDR1 and CDR2: SNHLY, FYNNEI. The CDR3 covers 14 residues. V was pared by 2 bases and J by 1 base, with 8 bases between. CDR3 DNA sequence: TGTGCCAGCAGTGAATATGGCAGGAACACTGAAGCTTTCTTT. As protein: CASSEYGRNTEAFF.

This clone was seen just once. The V gene is TRBV28, the J gene TRBJ1-1; 7 bases line up with TRBD1. The V and J ends lost 8 bases and 6 bases, in that order; junction bases with no gene match: 6. Per the germline V gene, CDR1 is MDHEN and CDR2 is SYDVKM. CDR3 size: 12 residues. CDR3 DNA sequence: TGTGCCAGCTCTTCCCAGGGGGCTGAAGCTTTCTTT. It codes for CASSSQGAEAFF. Full variable domain (rest looked up from reference TRBV28 and TRBJ1-1): DVKVTQSSRYLVKRTGEKVFLECVQDMDHENMFWYRQDPGLGLRLIYFSYDVKMKEKGDIPEGYSVSREKKERFSLILESASTNQTSMYLCASSSQGAEAFFGQGTRLTVV.

This chain uses TRBV24-1 with TRBJ2-1; a possible D gene is TRBD1 (5 bases). Germline V gives CDR1 KGHDR, CDR2 SFDVKD. The CDR3 runs 17 residues. Trimming stripped 1 base from V and 9 bases from J, with 21 bases between. The CDR3 region is CATSDFRTTPSSGEQFF. CDR3 in DNA: TGTGCCACCAGTGATTTCCGGACAACCCCTTCGTCCGGTGAGCAGTTCTTC.

The rearrangement links TRBV7-2 to TRBJ2-1; D is ambiguous. CDR3 size: 15 residues. The V and J ends lost 3 bases and 0 bases respectively, with 9 bases between them. Germline CDR1 reads SGHTA; CDR2 reads FQGNSA. CDR3 nucleotides: TGTGCCAGCAGCTTCTTATCGAGCTCCTACAATGAGCAGTTCTTC. This encodes CASSFLSSSYNEQFF.